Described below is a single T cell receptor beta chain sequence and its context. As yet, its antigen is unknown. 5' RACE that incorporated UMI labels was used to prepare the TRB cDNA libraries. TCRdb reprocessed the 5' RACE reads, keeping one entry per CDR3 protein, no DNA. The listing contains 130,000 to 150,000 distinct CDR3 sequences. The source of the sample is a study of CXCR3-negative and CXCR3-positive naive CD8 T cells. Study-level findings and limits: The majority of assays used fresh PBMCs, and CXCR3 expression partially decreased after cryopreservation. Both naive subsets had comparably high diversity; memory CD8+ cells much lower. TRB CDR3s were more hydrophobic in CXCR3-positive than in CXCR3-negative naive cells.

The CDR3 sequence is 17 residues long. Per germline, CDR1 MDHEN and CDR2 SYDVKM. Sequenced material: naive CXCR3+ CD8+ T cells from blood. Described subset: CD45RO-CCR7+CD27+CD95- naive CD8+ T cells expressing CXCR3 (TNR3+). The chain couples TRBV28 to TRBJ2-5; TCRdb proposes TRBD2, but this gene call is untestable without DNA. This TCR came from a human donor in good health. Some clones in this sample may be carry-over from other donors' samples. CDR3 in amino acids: CASSLPRLAEMQETQYF.